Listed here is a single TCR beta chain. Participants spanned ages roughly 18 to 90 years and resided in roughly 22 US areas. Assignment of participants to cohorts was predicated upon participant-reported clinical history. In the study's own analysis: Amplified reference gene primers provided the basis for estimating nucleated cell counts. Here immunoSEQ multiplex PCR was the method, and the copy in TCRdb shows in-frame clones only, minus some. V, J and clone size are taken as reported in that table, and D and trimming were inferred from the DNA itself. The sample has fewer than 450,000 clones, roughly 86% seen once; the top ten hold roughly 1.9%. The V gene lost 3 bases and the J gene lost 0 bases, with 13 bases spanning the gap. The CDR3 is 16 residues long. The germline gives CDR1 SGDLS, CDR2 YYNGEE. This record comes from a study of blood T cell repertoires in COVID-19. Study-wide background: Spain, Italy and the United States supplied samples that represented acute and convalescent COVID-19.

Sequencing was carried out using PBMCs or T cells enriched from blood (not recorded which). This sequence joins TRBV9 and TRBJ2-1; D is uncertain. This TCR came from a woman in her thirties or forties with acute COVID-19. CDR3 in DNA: TGTGCCAGCAGCGCCCGGAGCGCCTCCTCCTACAATGAGCAGTTCTTC. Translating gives CASSARSASSYNEQFF.